The clone carrying this T cell receptor (beta chain) was found a few times. This record belongs to a study of T-cell reconstitution after alpha-beta-depleted transplantation in children. Unique molecular identifiers were used to barcode this TCRbeta library. MiXCR was run by TCRdb on the PCR reads, yielding one entry per CDR3 protein. The profile shows about 540,000 distinct CDR3 sequences, approximately 16% of them singletons. Trimming shortened V by 5 bases and J by 7 bases, and 12 bases separated the two germline ends. From germline, CDR1 is MNHEY and CDR2 SMNVEV (reference sequence). This CDR3 is built from 13 residues.

The genes are TRBV27 and TRBJ2-1; no clear D gene. Sequenced here: PBMCs from the stem cell graft donor, sampled from the stem cell graft. The source of this sequence is a human donor who donated a stem cell graft to a child with acute lymphoblastic leukemia. CDR3 residues: CASSAPLLNEQFF. As DNA, the CDR3 is TGTGCCAGCAGTGCTCCTTTGCTAAATGAGCAGTTCTTC.